The 27 T cell receptor beta chains given below trace back to one sample, sequenced in a study of identical twins. TCRdb fed the 5' RACE reads into MiXCR, producing one record per CDR3 protein. Of about 530,000 distinct CDR3 sequences listed, around 20% are singletons. This sample was shared with a second study, whose subject was yellow fever vaccine responses in identical twins.

The source material was CD4+ T cells sorted from blood. These receptors originate from a woman between 18 and 29 years old in good health.

This clonotype turned up a few times. The genes are TRBV7-9 and TRBJ2-1, with 7 bases matching TRBD2. CDR1 is SEHNR and CDR2 is FQNEAQ in the germline V gene (reference sequence). This CDR3 is built from 16 residues. The V and J ends lost 0 bases and 2 bases, in that order; junction bases with no gene match: 4. CDR3 loop: CASSLATSRTYNEQFF. CDR3 sequence (DNA): TGTGCCAGCAGCTTAGCGACTAGCAGAACCTACAATGAGCAGTTCTTC.

The J gene is TRBJ2-2, the V gene TRBV12-3 or TRBV12-4, with TRBD1 matching over 9 bases. J lost 6 bases, V lost 6 bases, and 5 bases had no gene match. This CDR3 has 14 residues. The CDR3 loop is CASRGQGDPGELFF. The DNA for the CDR3 is TGTGCCAGCAGGGGACAGGGCGATCCCGGGGAGCTGTTTTTT.

This clonotype occurred a few times. The chain is built from TRBV7-8 and TRBJ2-1, with D possibly TRBD2 on 6 matching bases. Germline values: CDR1 SGHVS, CDR2 FQNEAQ. This CDR3 contains 16 residues. V was cut by 1 base and J by 3 bases, with 13 bases left in between. The CDR3 region has the DNA TGTGCCAGCAGCTTAGTTATGGCGACTAGCTACAATGAGCAGTTCTTC. It codes for CASSLVMATSYNEQFF.

CDR3 loop: CASRKIGTRSNEQYF. In DNA, the CDR3 is TGTGCCAGCAGAAAGATTGGGACTCGATCTAACGAGCAGTACTTC. The J gene is TRBJ2-7, the V gene TRBV6-1, with a possible D match to TRBD2 (6 bases). Trimming took 6 bases from V and 5 from J, leaving 20 bases between them. The CDR3 loop spans 15 amino acids. Germline V gives CDR1 MNHNS, CDR2 SASEGT.

This clonotype has only a few counts. The gene calls are TRBV2 and TRBJ1-1, with 10 bases lining up with TRBD1. Trimming at V came to 5 bases and at J to 0 bases, leaving 9 bases not matched to a gene. CDR1 SNHLY and CDR2 FYNNEI come from the germline V gene. This CDR3 has 17 amino acids. The chain's CDR3 is CASSRWDRGLMNTEAFF. As DNA, the CDR3 is TGTGCCAGCAGTCGCTGGGACAGGGGACTAATGAACACTGAAGCTTTCTTT.

The chain links TRBV7-3 to TRBJ2-3; 9 nucleotides match TRBD2. The V segment lost 0 bases and the J segment 2 bases; nucleotides outside the gene matches: 6. CDR3 length: 17 residues. From germline, CDR1 is SGHTA and CDR2 FQGTGA. CDR3 nucleotide sequence: TGTGCCAGCAGCTTAACTTCGGCGGGAGGGATCACAGATACGCAGTATTTT. Its translation: CASSLTSAGGITDTQYF.

J is TRBJ2-7 and V is TRBV15, with 13 bases that match TRBD2. The CDR3 loop spans 16 amino acids. V shed 1 base, J shed 3 bases, and the junction held 3 bases outside the gene matches. CDR1 is LNHNV and CDR2 is YYDKDF in the germline V gene (reference sequence). CDR3 protein: CATSRGTSGSVYEQYF. The CDR3 DNA follows: TGTGCCACCAGCAGAGGGACTAGCGGGAGTGTCTACGAGCAGTACTTC.

There are a few counts of this clonotype. The rearrangement uses TRBV19 and TRBJ2-7; 7 bases match TRBD1. Germline assignment: CDR1 LNHDA and CDR2 SQIVND (reference sequence). The V gene end was trimmed by 1 base and the J gene end by 1 base; junction bases not matched to a gene: 7. The CDR3 consists of 16 residues. Here the CDR3 reads CASSIGGYRGSYEQYF. CDR3 DNA: TGTGCCAGTAGTATAGGGGGCTACAGGGGATCCTACGAGCAGTACTTC.

This clonotype was seen only a few times. J is TRBJ2-1 and V is TRBV12-3 or TRBV12-4; D not resolved. Between the trimmed V and J ends, which lost 5 bases and 9 bases, there was a span of 8 bases. The CDR3 is 11 amino acids. CDR3 loop: CASSKRVEQFF. The CDR3 DNA reads as TGTGCCAGCAGTAAACGGGTTGAGCAGTTCTTC.

The gene calls are TRBV5-1 and TRBJ2-3; TRBD1 aligns across 7 bases. The CDR3 consists of 14 residues. V lost 3 bases to trimming and J lost 3 bases; unmatched junction nucleotides: 4. Germline CDR1 SGHRS, CDR2 YFSETQ. Here the CDR3 reads CASSSGQVTDTQYF. CDR3 bases: TGCGCCAGCAGCTCCGGACAGGTTACAGATACGCAGTATTTT. Full variable domain (remainder filled in from reference TRBV5-1 and TRBJ2-3): KAGVTQTPRYLIKTRGQQVTLSCSPISGHRSVSWYQQTPGQGLQFLFEYFSETQRNKGNFPGRFSGRQFSNSRSEMNVSTLELGDSALYLCASSSGQVTDTQYFGPGTRLTVL.

The V and J genes are TRBV6-5 and TRBJ2-7; no firm D call. Per the germline V gene, CDR1 is MNHEY and CDR2 is SVGAGI. Trimming shortened V by 0 bases and J by 1 base, and 13 bases separated the two germline ends. The CDR3 length is 16 residues. DNA of the CDR3: TGTGCCAGCAGTTACTCGAGTATGGCAGTATCCTACGAGCAGTACTTC. This codes for CASSYSSMAVSYEQYF.

The chain combines TRBV2 with TRBJ1-6; D gene uncertain. V gave up 8 bases and J gave up 9 bases, with 11 bases separating them. Germline CDR1 is SNHLY and CDR2 is FYNNEI. CDR3 length: 12 residues. The CDR3 sequence is CASLPTSSPLHF. In nucleotides, the CDR3 is TGTGCCAGCTTACCAACTAGTTCACCCCTCCACTTT.

The rearrangement joins TRBV29-1 to TRBJ1-2; 7 bases match TRBD1. Trimming cost V 4 bases and J 4 bases; bases outside gene matches: 12. The CDR3 is made up of 15 amino acids. Germline CDR1 is SQVTM and CDR2 is ANQGSEA. The DNA for the CDR3 is TGCAGCGTTGCGCGGGACAGCGCTTGGGGCTATGGCTACACCTTC. Translating it yields CSVARDSAWGYGYTF.

V gene TRBV5-1 combines with J gene TRBJ2-1; tentatively, D is TRBD2 (5 bases). This CDR3 contains 14 residues. Per the germline V gene, CDR1 is SGHRS and CDR2 is YFSETQ. Trimming removed 4 bases from V and 8 bases from J, with 16 bases in between. The CDR3 sequence: CASSEGVPSYEQFF. As DNA, the CDR3 is TGCGCCAGCAGCGAGGGCGTTCCCTCCTATGAGCAGTTCTTC.

The CDR3 here is CASDGQKNTGELFF. CDR3 bases: TGCGCCAGTGACGGACAGAAGAACACCGGGGAGCTGTTTTTT. The chain couples TRBV10-2 to TRBJ2-2; TRBD1 might be the D (6 bases). The CDR3 is 14 residues long. V was shortened by 9 bases and J by 1 base, with 12 bases between the two germline ends. Germline loops: CDR1 WSHSY, CDR2 SAAADI.

This chain connects TRBV20-1 to TRBJ2-1; 11 bases are shared with TRBD2. CDR3 length equals 17 residues. V was pared by 6 bases and J by 3 bases, with 13 bases of the junction left unmatched. Germline V lookup: CDR1 DFQATT, CDR2 SNEGSKA (reference sequence). The CDR3 region is CSAPTGTSGDLYNEQFF. Here the CDR3 DNA reads TGCAGTGCCCCCACCGGGACTAGCGGAGACCTCTACAATGAGCAGTTCTTC.

This chain links TRBV27 with TRBJ2-2, with D unresolved. The CDR3 covers 14 residues. Looked up from germline, CDR1 is MNHEY and CDR2 is SMNVEV (reference sequence). V was pared by 2 bases and J by 4 bases, with 8 bases between. DNA for the CDR3: TGTGCCAGCAGTTTACTACCTTCCACCGGGGAGCTGTTTTTT. Protein: CASSLLPSTGELFF.

This clonotype showed up just a few times. The chain links TRBV28 to TRBJ1-6; 7 positions match TRBD1. J was trimmed by 7 bases and V by 4 bases; bases with no gene match: 7. The CDR3 spans 15 residues. The germline V gene encodes CDR1 MDHEN and CDR2 SYDVKM. The CDR3 loop reads CASSWAGGRNSPLHF. The CDR3 DNA reads TGTGCCAGCAGTTGGGCAGGGGGAAGGAATTCACCCCTCCACTTT.

The rearrangement links TRBV6-1 to TRBJ1-1; TRBD1 is a possible D gene (5 bases). The germline gives CDR1 MNHNS, CDR2 SASEGT. V lost 5 bases, J lost 0 bases, and 10 bases lay in between. This CDR3 has 14 amino acids. The CDR3: CASSRGALNTEAFF. The CDR3 nucleotides are TGTGCCAGCAGTCGGGGCGCGTTGAACACTGAAGCTTTCTTT.

The chain employs TRBV29-1 and TRBJ2-1; D is uncertain. With 5 bases removed from V and 7 bases from J, the gap between germline ends came to 21 bases. This CDR3 comprises 15 residues. Germline lookup yields CDR1 SQVTM and CDR2 ANQGSEA. This CDR3 is CSVIPNTVGWNEQFF. CDR3 coding DNA: TGCAGCGTTATCCCCAATACGGTGGGTTGGAATGAGCAGTTCTTC.

V is TRBV3-1 and J is TRBJ1-4, with D unresolved. This CDR3 is built from 16 residues. Trimming stripped 1 base from V and 11 bases from J, with 20 bases between. Germline V gene data show CDR1 as LGHDT and CDR2 as YNNKEL (reference sequence). The CDR3 sequence is CASSQGAGRGVGKLFF. DNA of the CDR3: TGTGCCAGCAGCCAAGGTGCAGGACGGGGTGTCGGCAAACTGTTTTTT.

The chain recombines TRBV20-1 with TRBJ2-1; possible D gene TRBD1, 5 bases. The CDR3 runs to 14 residues. From germline, CDR1 is DFQATT and CDR2 SNEGSKA (reference sequence). V was cut by 4 bases and J by 5 bases, with 15 bases left in between. CDR3 nucleotide sequence: TGCAGTGCTAACCCGGACACTCGGGACAATGAGCAGTTCTTC. Protein product: CSANPDTRDNEQFF.

This clonotype was counted at least ten times. The CDR3, as DNA: TGTGCCAGCAGTTCTTACTCTGGGGCCAACGTCCTGACTTTC. Protein: CASSSYSGANVLTF. The rearrangement joins TRBV27 to TRBJ2-6; D is unclear. Germline V lookup: CDR1 MNHEY, CDR2 SMNVEV (reference sequence). The V end was cut by 4 bases, the J end by 0 bases, with 4 bases between. CDR3 size: 14 residues.

This clonotype has a handful of counts. The chain is built from TRBV11-2 and TRBJ2-1, with unresolved D. Per the germline V gene, CDR1 is SGHAT and CDR2 is FQNNGV. V was trimmed by 0 bases and J by 8 bases, leaving 2 bases between them. The CDR3 spans 11 residues. The CDR3 coding sequence is TGTGCCAGCAGCTTAGAGCATGAGCAGTTCTTC. As protein: CASSLEHEQFF.

This clonotype turned up a few times. The chain uses TRBV5-1 and TRBJ2-1; 9 bases map to TRBD2. The CDR3 extends over 15 amino acids. From germline, CDR1 is SGHRS and CDR2 YFSETQ. V trimming: 1 base; J trimming: 8 bases; junction bases outside the gene matches: 7. This CDR3 is CASSLKLAGSDEQFF. CDR3 in DNA: TGCGCCAGCAGCTTGAAGCTAGCGGGGAGCGATGAGCAGTTCTTC.

V gene TRBV6-2 or TRBV6-3 combines with J gene TRBJ2-3; possibly TRBD1 for D (6 bases). The length of the CDR3 is 15 residues. Germline assignment: CDR1 MNHEY and CDR2 SVGEGT. The V end lost 8 bases, the J end lost 0 bases, and 15 bases lay between the germline ends. This chain's CDR3 is CASGNRVSSTDTQYF. CDR3 nucleotide sequence: TGTGCCAGCGGAAACAGGGTTTCTAGCACAGATACGCAGTATTTT.

The V call is TRBV12-3 or TRBV12-4, the J call TRBJ2-5; 14 nucleotides agree with TRBD2. V was pared by 1 base and J by 7 bases, with 8 bases of the junction left unmatched. The length of the CDR3 is 17 residues. The CDR3 sequence is CASSLGLAGGPEGTQYF. In DNA, the CDR3 is TGTGCCAGCAGTTTAGGACTAGCGGGAGGGCCAGAGGGGACCCAGTACTTC.